A selection of T cell receptor beta chains follows, all from one sample in a study of long-term antiretroviral therapy in people with HIV. The repertoire was sequenced with immunoSEQ multiplex PCR; TCRdb's copy has only in-frame clones and lacks some. The sample gives 11,000 to 15,000 clones, 76% of which show up once; 25% to 35% is in the top ten. The sample consisted of unsorted PBMCs, taken 3.1 years after starting antiretroviral therapy. The receptors shown here come from a man aged 40-50 years with HIV. CDR3s include the opening cysteine and the closing phenylalanine or tryptophan. A D gene is named only where the DNA matches it firmly. Size is omitted from some rows. Given values are once, few, many or a class for expanded clones.

j_call clone_size d_call v_call cdr3_nt cdr3_aa
TRBJ2-7 - TRBD1 TRBV5-1 TGCGCCAGCAGCACCGGACAGGGATACGAGCAGTACTTC CASSTGQGYEQYF
TRBJ1-1 few - TRBV7-3 TGTGCCAGCAGCTCACAGGTGGGCACTGAAGCTTTCTTT CASSSQVGTEAFF
TRBJ2-2 - - TRBV13 TGTGCCAGCAGCCCCAGGACGGGGGCGGACGGGGAGCTGTTTTTT CASSPRTGADGELFF
TRBJ1-4 - - TRBV2 TGTGCCAGCAGTGGTGGATCAACTAATGAAAAACTGTTTTTT CASSGGSTNEKLFF
TRBJ1-1 - - TRBV10-2 TGCGCCAGCAGTGATCGGGCAGGTCGATCGAACACTGAAGCTTTCTTT CASSDRAGRSNTEAFF
TRBJ1-1 - - TRBV10-3 TGTGCCATCAGTGATAAGGGGCCTGGGGACACTGAAGCTTTCTTT CAISDKGPGDTEAFF
TRBJ2-7 few TRBD1 TRBV4-1 TGCGCCAGCAGCCTCGGACAGGGGGTTGACGAGCAGTACTTC CASSLGQGVDEQYF
TRBJ2-1 once - TRBV5-6 TGTGCCAGCAGCTTAGTGCTAGAGGGAAATGAGCAGTTCTTC CASSLVLEGNEQFF
TRBJ1-2 few - TRBV7-9 TGTGCCAGCAGCATACCCGACGGGGGCTACACCTTC CASSIPDGGYTF
TRBJ1-1 - - TRBV19 TGTGCCAGTAGTATATCGGGGCGGACTGAAGCTTTCTTT CASSISGRTEAFF
TRBJ2-7 few TRBD2 TRBV4-1 TGCGCCAGCAGCCTCGGCAGACTAGCGCTAGGTTCCGAGCAGTACTTC CASSLGRLALGSEQYF
TRBJ2-3 - TRBD1 TRBV19 TGTGCCAGTAGAGCGACAGGGGGCGATACGCAGTATTTT CASRATGGDTQYF
TRBJ2-4 - TRBD2 TRBV19 TGTGCCAGTAGTATTTCGGGACTAGCGGGGACCAAAAACATTCAGTACTTC CASSISGLAGTKNIQYF
TRBJ2-7 once - TRBV13 TGTGCCAGCAGCCTCGACAGGCGAAACTACGAGCAGTACTTC CASSLDRRNYEQYF
TRBJ1-3 few - TRBV30 TGTGCCTCCCACACTAGTGGAAACACCATATATTTT CASHTSGNTIYF
TRBJ1-4 - - TRBV30 TGTGCCTTGGACACGACTAATGAAAAACTGTTTTTT CALDTTNEKLFF
TRBJ1-1 - TRBD1 TRBV4-1 TGCGCCAGCAGCCAAGCGGGACAGGGGAGGATCACTGAAGCTTTCTTT CASSQAGQGRITEAFF
TRBJ1-2 - - TRBV18 TGTGCCAGCTCACCACTTGGGGAGTATGGCTACACCTTC CASSPLGEYGYTF
TRBJ2-7 - - TRBV19 TGTGCCAGTCGGGGTAGTGCCCTCTACGAGCAGTACTTC CASRGSALYEQYF
TRBJ2-7 large TRBD2 TRBV6-6 TGTGCCAGCAGTTTAGGGACTAGCGGGGACTACGAGCAGTACTTC CASSLGTSGDYEQYF